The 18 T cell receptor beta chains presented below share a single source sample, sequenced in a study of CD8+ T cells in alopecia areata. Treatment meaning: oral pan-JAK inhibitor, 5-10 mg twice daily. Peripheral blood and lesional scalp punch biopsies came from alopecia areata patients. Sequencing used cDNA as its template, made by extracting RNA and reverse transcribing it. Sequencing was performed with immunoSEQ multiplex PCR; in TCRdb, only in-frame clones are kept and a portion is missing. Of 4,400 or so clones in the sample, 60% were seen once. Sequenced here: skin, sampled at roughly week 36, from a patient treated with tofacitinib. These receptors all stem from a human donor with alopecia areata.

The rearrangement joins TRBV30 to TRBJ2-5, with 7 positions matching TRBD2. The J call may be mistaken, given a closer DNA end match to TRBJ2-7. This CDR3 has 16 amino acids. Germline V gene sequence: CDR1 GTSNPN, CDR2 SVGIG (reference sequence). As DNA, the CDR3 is TGTGCCTGGAAGCCGTCGCGGCTAGCGGACTCCTACGAGCAGTACTTC. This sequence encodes CAWKPSRLADSYEQYF.

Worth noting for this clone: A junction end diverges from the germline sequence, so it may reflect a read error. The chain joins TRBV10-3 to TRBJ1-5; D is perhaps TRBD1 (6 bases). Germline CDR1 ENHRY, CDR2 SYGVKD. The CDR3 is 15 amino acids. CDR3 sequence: CAISAMGGRDQPQHF. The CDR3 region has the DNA TGTGCCATAAGTGCAATGGGGGGGCGGGATCAGCCCCAGCATTTT.

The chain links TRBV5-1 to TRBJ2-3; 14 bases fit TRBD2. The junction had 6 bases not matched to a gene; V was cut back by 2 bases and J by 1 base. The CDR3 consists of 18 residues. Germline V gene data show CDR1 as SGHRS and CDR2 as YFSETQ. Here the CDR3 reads CASSFGTSGSWGTDTQYF. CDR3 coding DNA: TGCGCCAGCAGCTTCGGGACTAGCGGGAGTTGGGGCACAGATACGCAGTATTTT.

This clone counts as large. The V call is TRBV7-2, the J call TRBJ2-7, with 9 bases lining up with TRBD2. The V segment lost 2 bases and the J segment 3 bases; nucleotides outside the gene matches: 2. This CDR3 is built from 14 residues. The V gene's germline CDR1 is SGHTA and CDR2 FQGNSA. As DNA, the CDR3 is TGTGCCAGCAGCTTATCTAGCGGGAACTACGAGCAGTACTTC. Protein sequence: CASSLSSGNYEQYF.

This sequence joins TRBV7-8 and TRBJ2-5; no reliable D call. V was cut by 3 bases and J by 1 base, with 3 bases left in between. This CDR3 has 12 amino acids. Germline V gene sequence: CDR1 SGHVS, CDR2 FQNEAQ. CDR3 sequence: CASSFSQETQYF. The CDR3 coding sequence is TGTGCCAGCAGCTTCTCCCAAGAGACCCAGTACTTC.

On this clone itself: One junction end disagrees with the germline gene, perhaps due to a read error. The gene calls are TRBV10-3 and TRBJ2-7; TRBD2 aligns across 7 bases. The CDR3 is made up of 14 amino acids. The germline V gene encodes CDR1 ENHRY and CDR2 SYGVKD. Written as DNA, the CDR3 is TGTGCCATCACACTAGCGCCCAGCTCCAACGAGCAGTACTTC. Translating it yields CAITLAPSSNEQYF.

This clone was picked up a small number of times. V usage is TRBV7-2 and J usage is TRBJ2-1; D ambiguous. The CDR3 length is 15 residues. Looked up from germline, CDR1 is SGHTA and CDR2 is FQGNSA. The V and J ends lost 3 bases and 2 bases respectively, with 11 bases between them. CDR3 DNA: TGTGCCAGCAGCTTCGAGACGCCGACCTACAATGAGCAGTTCTTC. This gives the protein CASSFETPTYNEQFF.

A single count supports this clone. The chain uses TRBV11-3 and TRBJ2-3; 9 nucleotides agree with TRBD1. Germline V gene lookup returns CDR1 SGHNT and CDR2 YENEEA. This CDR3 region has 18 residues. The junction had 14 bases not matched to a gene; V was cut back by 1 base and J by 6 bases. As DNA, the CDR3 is TGTGCCAGCAGCTTAGGTGCTCGGGACAGGGAGGTCGTGGATACGCAGTATTTT. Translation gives CASSLGARDREVVDTQYF.

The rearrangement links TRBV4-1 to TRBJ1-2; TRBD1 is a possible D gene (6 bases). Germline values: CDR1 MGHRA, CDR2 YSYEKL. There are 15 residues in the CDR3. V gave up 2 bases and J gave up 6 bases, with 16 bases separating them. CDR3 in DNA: TGCGCCAGCAGCCAAAGCCCCGACAGGCTTCATGGCTACACCTTC. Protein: CASSQSPDRLHGYTF.

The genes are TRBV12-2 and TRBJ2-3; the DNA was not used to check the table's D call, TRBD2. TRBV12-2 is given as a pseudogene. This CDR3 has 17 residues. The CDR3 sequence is CASRLGRWSASTDTQYF. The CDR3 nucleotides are TGTGCAAGTCGCTTAGGGAGGTGGTCAGCTAGCACAGATACGCAGTATTTT.

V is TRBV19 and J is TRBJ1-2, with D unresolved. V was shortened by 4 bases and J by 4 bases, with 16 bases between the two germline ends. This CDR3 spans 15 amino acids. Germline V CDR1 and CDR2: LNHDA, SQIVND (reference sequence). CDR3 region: CASSRRVGVPYGYTF. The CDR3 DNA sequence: TGTGCCAGTAGTAGACGAGTGGGAGTCCCCTATGGCTACACCTTC.

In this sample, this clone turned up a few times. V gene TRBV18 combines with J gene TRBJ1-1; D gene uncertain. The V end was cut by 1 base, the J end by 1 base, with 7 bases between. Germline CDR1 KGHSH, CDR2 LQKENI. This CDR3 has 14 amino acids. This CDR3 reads CASSPLAENTEAFF. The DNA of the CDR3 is TGTGCCAGCTCACCACTGGCAGAGAACACTGAAGCTTTCTTT.

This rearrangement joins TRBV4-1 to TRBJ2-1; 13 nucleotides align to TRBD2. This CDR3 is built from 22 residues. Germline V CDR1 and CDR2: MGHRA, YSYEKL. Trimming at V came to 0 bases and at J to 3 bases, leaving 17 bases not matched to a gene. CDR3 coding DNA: TGCGCCAGCAGCCAAGATTCCCCCCGAGGACTAGCGGGAGCGTCCCGCTACAATGAGCAGTTCTTC. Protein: CASSQDSPRGLAGASRYNEQFF.

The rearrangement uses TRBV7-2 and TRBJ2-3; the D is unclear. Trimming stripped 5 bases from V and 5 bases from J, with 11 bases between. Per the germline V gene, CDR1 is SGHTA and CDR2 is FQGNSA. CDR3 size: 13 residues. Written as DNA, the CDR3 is TGTGCCAGCAGCCCACCGAAACAAGATACGCAGTATTTT. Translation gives CASSPPKQDTQYF.

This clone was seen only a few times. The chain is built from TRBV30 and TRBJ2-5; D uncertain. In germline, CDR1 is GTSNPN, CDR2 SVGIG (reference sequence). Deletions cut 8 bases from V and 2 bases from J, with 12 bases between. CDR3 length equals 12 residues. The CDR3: CAGEGLQETQYF. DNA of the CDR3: TGTGCCGGGGAAGGGTTACAAGAGACCCAGTACTTC. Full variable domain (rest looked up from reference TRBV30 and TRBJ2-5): SQTIHQWPATLVQPVGSPLSLECTVEGTSNPNLYWYRQAAGRGLQLLFYSVGIGQISSEVPQNLSASRPQDRQFILSSKKLLLSDSGFYLCAGEGLQETQYFGPGTRLLVL.

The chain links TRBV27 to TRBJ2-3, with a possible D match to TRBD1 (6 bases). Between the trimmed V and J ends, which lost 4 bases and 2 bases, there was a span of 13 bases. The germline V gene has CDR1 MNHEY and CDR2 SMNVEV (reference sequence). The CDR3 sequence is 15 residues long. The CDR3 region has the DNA TGTGCCAGCAGTTCCGGACAGATTCCCACAGATACGCAGTATTTT. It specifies CASSSGQIPTDTQYF.

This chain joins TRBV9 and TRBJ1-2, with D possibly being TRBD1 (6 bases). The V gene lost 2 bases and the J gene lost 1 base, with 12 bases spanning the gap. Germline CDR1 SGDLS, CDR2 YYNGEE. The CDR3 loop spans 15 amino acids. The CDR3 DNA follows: TGTGCCAGCAGCGTCGGACAGACTTTTAACTATGGCTACACCTTC. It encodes CASSVGQTFNYGYTF.

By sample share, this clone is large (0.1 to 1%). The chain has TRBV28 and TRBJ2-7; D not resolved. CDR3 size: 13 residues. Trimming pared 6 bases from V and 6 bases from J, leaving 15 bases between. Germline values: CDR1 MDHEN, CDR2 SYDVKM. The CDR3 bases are TGTGCCAGCAGCCTTACATCTGTCCCCGAGCAGTACTTC. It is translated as CASSLTSVPEQYF.